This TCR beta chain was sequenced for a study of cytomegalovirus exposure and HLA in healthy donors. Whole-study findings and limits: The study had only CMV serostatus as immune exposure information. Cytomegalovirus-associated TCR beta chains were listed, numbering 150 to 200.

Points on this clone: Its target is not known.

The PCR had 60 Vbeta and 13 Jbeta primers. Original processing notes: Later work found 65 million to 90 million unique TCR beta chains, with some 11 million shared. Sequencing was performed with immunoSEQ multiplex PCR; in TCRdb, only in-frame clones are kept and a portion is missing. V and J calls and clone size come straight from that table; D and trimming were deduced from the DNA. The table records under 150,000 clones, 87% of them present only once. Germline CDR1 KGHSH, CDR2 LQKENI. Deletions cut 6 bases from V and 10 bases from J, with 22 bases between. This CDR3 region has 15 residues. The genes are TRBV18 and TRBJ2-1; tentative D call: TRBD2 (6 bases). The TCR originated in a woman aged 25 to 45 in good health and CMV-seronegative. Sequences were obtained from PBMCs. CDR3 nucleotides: TGTGCCAGCTCTCCAGCCCCCGGCGGGGAGGCCGAGCAGTTCTTC. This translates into CASSPAPGGEAEQFF.